This T cell receptor beta chain was retrieved from a study of blood T cell repertoires in COVID-19. TCRdb's table, derived via immunoSEQ multiplex PCR, lists solely in-frame clones and lacks some. The repertoire includes 56,000 or so clones, 85% of them detected once, and approximately 10% sits in the top ten. This clone appeared a single time. V was clipped by 3 bases and J by 7 bases, with 10 bases between them. The V gene's germline CDR1 is SGHRS and CDR2 YFSETQ. The CDR3 is 12 residues long. V gene TRBV5-1 combines with J gene TRBJ1-1, with D possibly TRBD1 on 6 matching bases. The sample taken for sequencing was peripheral blood. The source of this sequence is a human donor in a cohort sampled during active COVID-19. CDR3 residues: CASSSQGNEAFF. In nucleotides, the CDR3 is TGCGCCAGCAGCTCACAGGGCAATGAAGCTTTCTTT. The full variable domain, with the rest looked up from reference TRBV5-1 and TRBJ1-1, is KAGVTQTPRYLIKTRGQQVTLSCSPISGHRSVSWYQQTPGQGLQFLFEYFSETQRNKGNFPGRFSGRQFSNSRSEMNVSTLELGDSALYLCASSSQGNEAFFGQGTRLTVV.